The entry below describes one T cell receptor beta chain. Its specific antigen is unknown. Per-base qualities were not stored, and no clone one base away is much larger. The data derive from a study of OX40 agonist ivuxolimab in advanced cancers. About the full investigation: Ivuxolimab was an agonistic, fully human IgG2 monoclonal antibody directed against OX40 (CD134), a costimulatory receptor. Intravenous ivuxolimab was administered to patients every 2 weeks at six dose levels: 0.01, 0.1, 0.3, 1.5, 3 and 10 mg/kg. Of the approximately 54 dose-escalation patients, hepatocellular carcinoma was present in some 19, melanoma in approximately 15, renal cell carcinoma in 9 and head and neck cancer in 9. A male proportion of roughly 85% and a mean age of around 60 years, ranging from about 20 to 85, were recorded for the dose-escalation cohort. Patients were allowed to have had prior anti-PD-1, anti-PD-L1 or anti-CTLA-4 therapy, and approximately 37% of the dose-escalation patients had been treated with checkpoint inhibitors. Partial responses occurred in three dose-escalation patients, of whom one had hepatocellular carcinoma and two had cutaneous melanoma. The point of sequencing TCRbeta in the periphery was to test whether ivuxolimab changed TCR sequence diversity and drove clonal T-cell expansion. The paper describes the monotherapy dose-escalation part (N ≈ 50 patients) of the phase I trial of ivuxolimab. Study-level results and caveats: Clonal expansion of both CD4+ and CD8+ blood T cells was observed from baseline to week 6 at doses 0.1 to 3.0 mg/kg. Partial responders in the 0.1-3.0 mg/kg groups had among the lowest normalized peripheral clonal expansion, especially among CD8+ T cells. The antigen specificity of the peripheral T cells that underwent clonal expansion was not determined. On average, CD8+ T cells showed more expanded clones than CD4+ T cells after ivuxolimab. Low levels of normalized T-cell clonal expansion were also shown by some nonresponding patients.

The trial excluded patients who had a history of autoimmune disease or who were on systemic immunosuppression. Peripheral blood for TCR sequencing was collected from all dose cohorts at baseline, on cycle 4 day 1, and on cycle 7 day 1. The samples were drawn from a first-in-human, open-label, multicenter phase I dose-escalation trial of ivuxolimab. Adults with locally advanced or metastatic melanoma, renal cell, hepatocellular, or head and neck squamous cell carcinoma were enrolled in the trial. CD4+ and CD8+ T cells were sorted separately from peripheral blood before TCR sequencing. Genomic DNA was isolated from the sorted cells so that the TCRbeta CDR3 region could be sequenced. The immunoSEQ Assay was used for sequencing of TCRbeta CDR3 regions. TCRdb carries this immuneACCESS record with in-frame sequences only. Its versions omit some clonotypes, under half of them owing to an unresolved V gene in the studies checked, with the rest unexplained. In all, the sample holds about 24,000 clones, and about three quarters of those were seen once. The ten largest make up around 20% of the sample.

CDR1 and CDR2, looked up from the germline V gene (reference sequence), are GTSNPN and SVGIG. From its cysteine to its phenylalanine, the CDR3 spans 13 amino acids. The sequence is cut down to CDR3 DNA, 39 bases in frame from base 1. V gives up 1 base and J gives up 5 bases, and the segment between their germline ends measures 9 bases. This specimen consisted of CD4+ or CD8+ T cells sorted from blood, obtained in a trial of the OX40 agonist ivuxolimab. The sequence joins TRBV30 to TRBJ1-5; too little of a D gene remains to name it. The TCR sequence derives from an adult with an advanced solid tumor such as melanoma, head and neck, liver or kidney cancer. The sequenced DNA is TGTGCCTGGAGTGAAGGCCATGATCAGCCCCAGCATTTT. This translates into CAWSEGHDQPQHF.